This record looks at one TCR beta chain sequence and its context. This clone's antigen is unknown. No qualities accompany the bases; no much larger clone lies one base away. The sample belongs to a study of T cell responses to AZD1222 COVID-19 vaccine (dated by TCRdb to the early 2020s). Broadly, across the study: AZD1222 recipients with second doses at about 4 weeks or about 12 weeks were pooled, because spike-specific TCR depth and breadth did not differ between schedules. Enrollment into the trials was organized by age into subgroups of 18-55, 56-69 and 70-plus years, and those subgroups contained roughly 140, 27 and 60 TCR-sequenced participants, respectively. A total of under 250 trial participants underwent TCR sequencing, of whom about 200 had received two doses of AZD1222 and approximately 26 had received two doses of the MenACWY control vaccine. Overall results and qualifications from the work: Spike-specific TCR breadth and depth rose significantly after two AZD1222 doses compared with day 0 and with MenACWY recipients. Reportedly, almost half of the unique spike-specific TCRs recognized epitopes lying outside the regions that are mutated in the B.1.351 and B.1.1.7 variants. Conclusions about previously exposed vaccinees are limited because only 6 or 7 AZD1222 recipients were SARS-CoV-2 seropositive at baseline. The 56-69-year group was small, and its depth increase did not reach significance, likely because of low power. Vaccine-associated CD4 TCRs spanned the whole spike protein, with dominant responses in regions 160-218 and 743-854. Participants were mostly white British, with more females than males. The authors suggested clonal diversity may have been underestimated. Because no day 14 peak-response samples were available, the repertoires could be characterized only after the peak T cell response.

CDR1 is given as SNHLY and CDR2 as FYNNEI, both from the germline V gene. Spanning cysteine to phenylalanine, the CDR3 consists of 16 amino acids. Only the CDR3 portion is preserved as DNA: 48 bases, with reading frame beginning at the first base. V sheds 1 base and J sheds 1 base, leaving 13 bases between their ends. This specimen's time point label, per the study, means: baseline before first vaccination. Vaccinee samples were obtained from the UK trials COV001 and COV002, which included a single-blind randomized controlled phase 2/3 trial of AZD1222 (ChAdOx1 nCoV-19) in healthy adults. Trial participant PBMC samples were collected at day 0 and day 28 after the second dose for TCRbeta chain sequencing. The CDR3 regions of human TCRbeta chains were analyzed by immunosequencing. Under the source paper's analysis protocol: Repertoire TCRs were checked for matches against a reference library of SARS-CoV-2-specific TCRs that had been generated using the MIRA antigen-specificity platform. Breadth meant the fraction of unique TCRs that were SARS-CoV-2-associated, whereas depth meant the fraction of total T cells that were SARS-CoV-2-associated. Using the MIRA data, every spike-specific TCR was mapped to the spike region that the TCR reacted to and assigned to either a CD4 or a CD8 class. Log10-transformed breadth and depth values were compared by one-way ANOVA with Sidak's multiple comparisons tests. TCRdb provides this immuneACCESS table in a form limited to in-frame rearrangements. Some clones are lacking; in checked studies, under half of them reflect an unresolved V gene, and why the rest are absent is not known. V and J calls and clone size are given by that table; D and trimming were obtained from the DNA. The table for this sample lists 100,000 to 150,000 clones; approximately 88% of them were counted only once. Jointly, the top ten make up more than 4% of the sample.

The receptor comes from an adult in good health. Rearrangement joined TRBV2 to TRBJ2-5; no D gene can be assigned with confidence. The sequenced sample was peripheral blood, obtained on day 0 of AZD1222 vaccination. The CDR3 in this case is CASSEGVWGFQETQYF. The DNA reads TGTGCCAGCAGTGAAGGGGTATGGGGTTTCCAAGAGACCCAGTACTTC.